The 14 T cell receptor beta chains below were found in one sample sequenced in a study of regulatory T cells in long-lasting Graves disease listed by TCRdb under 2021. Libraries were made using multiplex PCR. The sample was run on an Illumina HiSeq 4000. CDR3 regions were amplified by Arm-PCR with iRepertoire HTBI primers to construct TCR beta libraries. TCRdb passed the public sequencing reads through fastp at Q25 and MiXCR, retaining productive beta sequences. Records with the same CDR3 protein are collapsed into one entry carrying the most frequent genes and DNA. The table for this sample lists under 300,000 distinct CDR3 sequences; approximately 18% of them were counted only once. 14% of the sample rests with the top ten. Read against the paper, the sample's time point label means: newly diagnosed GD, antithyroid drugs for less than 3 months. For both TCR sequencing and RNA sequencing, RNA was extracted from PBMCs in TRIzol.

The same sample was also used in a study of T cells in Graves' hyperthyroidism and ophthalmopathy.

Specimen: peripheral blood mononuclear cells (PBMCs), collected at new diagnosis, from a patient treated with antithyroid drugs. These receptors all stem from a woman in her twenties or thirties with Graves disease. Donor details come from another sample of the same person, matched by shared clones.

In its sample, this clonotype was seen many times. The chain has TRBV4-2 and TRBJ1-2; D is uncertain. The CDR3 is 17 residues long. V was clipped by 4 bases and J by 3 bases, with 21 bases between them. Germline assignment: CDR1 LGHNA and CDR2 YNFKEQ. CDR3 region: CASSPELRTGFDYGYTF. The DNA for the CDR3 is TGTGCCAGCAGCCCAGAACTTAGGACGGGATTTGACTATGGCTACACCTTC.

Ten or more counts support this clonotype. The chain joins TRBV28 to TRBJ2-1, with 7 bases fitting TRBD1. Germline V CDR1 and CDR2: MDHEN, SYDVKM. The CDR3 consists of 11 residues. CDR3 nucleotide sequence: TGTGCGGCAGGGGGATACAATGAGCAGTTCTTC. Amino acid sequence: CAAGGYNEQFF.

This clonotype showed up just a few times. The chain is built from TRBV20-1 and TRBJ2-5, with D maybe TRBD2 (9 bases). The germline V gene has CDR1 DFQATT and CDR2 SNEGSKA (reference sequence). The V and J ends lost 2 bases and 1 base respectively, with 20 bases between them. This CDR3 is built from 17 residues. This chain's CDR3 is CSARPGQAGGPQETQYF. For the CDR3, the DNA is TGCAGTGCTAGACCGGGACAGGCGGGGGGGCCCCAAGAGACCCAGTACTTC.

The chain links TRBV7-2 to TRBJ2-7; the D is unclear. V lost 5 bases to trimming and J lost 7 bases, with 18 bases between them. Germline loops: CDR1 SGHTA, CDR2 FQGNSA. CDR3 length: 14 residues. The CDR3 is CASSPPLLRKEQYF. CDR3 DNA sequence: TGTGCCAGCAGCCCCCCCCTACTCCGGAAGGAGCAGTACTTC. Complete variable domain (other parts from reference TRBV7-2 and TRBJ2-7): GAGVSQSPSNKVTEKGKDVELRCDPISGHTALYWYRQSLGQGLEFLIYFQGNSAPDKSGLPSDRFSAERTGGSVSTLTIQRTQQEDSAVYLCASSPPLLRKEQYFGPGTRLTVT.

This clonotype was observed a handful of times. The CDR3 here is CSAPRGDYEQYF. The CDR3 DNA reads as TGCAGTGCCCCTAGGGGCGATTACGAGCAGTACTTC. The chain joins TRBV20-1 to TRBJ2-7; D may be TRBD1 (5 bases). Looked up from germline, CDR1 is DFQATT and CDR2 is SNEGSKA (reference sequence). The length of the CDR3 is 12 residues. The V end lost 6 bases, the J end lost 4 bases, and 13 bases lay between the germline ends.

In its sample, this clonotype was seen many times. V and J are TRBV7-2 and TRBJ1-4, with TRBD1 identical over 10 bases. CDR1 and CDR2 from the germline V gene are SGHTA and FQGNSA. V lost 4 bases to trimming and J lost 8 bases; unmatched junction nucleotides: 4. The CDR3 extends over 14 amino acids. CDR3 sequence reads: CASSSTGGTEKLFF. DNA of the CDR3: TGTGCCAGCAGCTCGACAGGGGGCACGGAAAAACTGTTTTTT. Drawing the rest from reference TRBV7-2 and TRBJ1-4, the complete variable domain is GAGVSQSPSNKVTEKGKDVELRCDPISGHTALYWYRQSLGQGLEFLIYFQGNSAPDKSGLPSDRFSAERTGGSVSTLTIQRTQQEDSAVYLCASSSTGGTEKLFFGSGTQLSVL.

This clonotype was found a few times. A read error may account for a junction end that differs from germline. The V and J genes are TRBV18 and TRBJ2-2; D is uncertain. The CDR3 has 15 amino acids. Looked up from germline, CDR1 is KGHSH and CDR2 is LQKENI. CDR3 loop: CASPPRTVNTGELFF. CDR3 in DNA: TGTGCCAGCCCACCCCGGACGGTGAACACCGGGGAGCTGTTTTTT.

Turning to this clonotype: A read error is the likely source, as a far larger clone sits one nucleotide away. The chain combines TRBV6-5 with TRBJ1-2, with unresolved D. CDR3 length: 15 amino acids. The V and J ends lost 2 bases and 0 bases respectively, with 10 bases between them. Per germline, CDR1 MNHEY and CDR2 SVGAGI. The CDR3 sequence is CASSYGRKANYGYTF. CDR3 DNA sequence: TGTGCCAGCAGTTACGGACGGAAAGCTAACTATGGCTACACCTTC.

Ten or more counts support this clonotype. The chain links TRBV7-2 to TRBJ2-7; perhaps TRBD1 as D (6 bases). V was pared by 1 base and J by 1 base, with 8 bases between. The CDR3 contains 14 residues. Germline CDR1 SGHTA, CDR2 FQGNSA. CDR3 sequence (DNA): TGTGCCAGCAGCTTAGAACAGGGATCCTACGAGCAGTACTTC. Its protein product is CASSLEQGSYEQYF.

This clonotype was seen at least ten times. This rearrangement joins TRBV29-1 to TRBJ1-1; TRBD1 matches at 8 bases. This CDR3 has 13 residues. From germline, CDR1 is SQVTM and CDR2 ANQGSEA. The V gene end was trimmed by 2 bases and the J gene end by 10 bases; junction bases not matched to a gene: 9. CDR3 region: CSVEMQGAGGAFF. The CDR3 DNA reads TGCAGCGTTGAAATGCAGGGGGCGGGTGGAGCTTTCTTT.

Many counts were recorded for this clonotype. The rearrangement links TRBV29-1 to TRBJ1-2; no clear D gene. CDR1 SQVTM and CDR2 ANQGSEA come from the germline V gene. The V gene lost 7 bases and the J gene lost 7 bases, with 13 bases spanning the gap. This CDR3 spans 11 amino acids. CDR3 loop: CSGRGITGYTF. The CDR3 region has the DNA TGCAGCGGGCGGGGTATAACTGGCTACACCTTC.

This clonotype turned up a few times. The chain is built from TRBV5-4 and TRBJ1-1; 9 positions agree with TRBD1. This CDR3 is 17 amino acids long. Germline lookup yields CDR1 SGHNT and CDR2 YYREEE (reference sequence). V shed 3 bases and J 4 bases; nucleotides not matched to a gene: 13. CDR3 coding DNA: TGTGCCAGCAGCTACCACACCTCGACAGGGGGTTTCACTGAAGCTTTCTTT. It yields the protein CASSYHTSTGGFTEAFF.

This clonotype was seen repeatedly, ten times or more. This chain joins TRBV6-2 or TRBV6-3 and TRBJ1-2; no definite D call. This CDR3 is 12 amino acids long. Trimming removed 5 bases from V and 4 bases from J, with 8 bases in between. CDR1 and CDR2 from the germline V gene are MNHEY and SVGEGT. The CDR3 reads CASSQGLYGYTF. CDR3 DNA: TGTGCCAGCAGTCAAGGACTCTATGGCTACACCTTC.

This clonotype was seen ten or more times. The chain employs TRBV5-1 and TRBJ2-7; 10 bases are a match to TRBD1. The CDR3 consists of 17 residues. CDR1 is SGHRS and CDR2 is YFSETQ in the germline V gene. Trimming at V came to 3 bases and at J to 6 bases, leaving 15 bases not matched to a gene. The CDR3 region has the DNA TGCGCCAGCAGCTGGGAGAGGCCCGGGACAGGGGTTTCCGAGCAGTACTTC. Protein sequence: CASSWERPGTGVSEQYF.